The clone carrying this T cell receptor (beta chain) was seen more than once but under ten times. What it recognizes is unknown. TCRdb analysed the 5' RACE reads with MiXCR anew, one entry per CDR3 protein. The sample includes 280,000 or so distinct CDR3 sequences, more than 15% seen only once; the top ten take approximately 22%. The V gene end was trimmed by 6 bases and the J gene end by 8 bases; junction bases not matched to a gene: 5. The CDR3 has 14 residues. These data originate in a study of T-cell memory formation after mild COVID-19. General study findings and limits: The authors did not confirm SARS-CoV-2 specificity of second-wave clones peaking day 37. The main location of contracting CD4+ clones was CM and EM, and that of contracting CD8+ clones was EMRA.

Sequencing was carried out using PBMCs or a T cell subset sorted from them (not recorded which). The V call is TRBV12-3 or TRBV12-4, the J call TRBJ2-1; TRBD1 aligns across 12 bases. The TCR was taken from a man in his late teens or twenties who had mild COVID-19 (a few samples of this study predate the infection). Cell type and time point are not known. DNA for the CDR3: TGTGCCAGCAGCCGGGACAGGGGGCCCGATGAGCAGTTCTTC. Translating it yields CASSRDRGPDEQFF.